This section outlines one TCR beta chain sequence together with its context. Its ends do not fully match the called genes, so a read error is possible. The germline CDR1 and CDR2 sequences are SEHNR and FQNEAQ (reference sequence). The CDR3 runs to 16 residues. Produced via immunoSEQ multiplex PCR; TCRdb's table is partial and in-frame only. The sample has tens of thousands of clones, approximately 82% seen once. This specimen belongs to a study of blood T cell repertoires in COVID-19. This rearrangement joins TRBV7-9 to TRBJ1-3, with 12 bases aligning to TRBD1. Sequencing was performed on peripheral blood. This TCR was recovered from a woman at least 80 years old with acute or convalescent COVID-19. The CDR3 sequence is CASSIAGTGGGNTIYF. The CDR3 DNA sequence: TGTGCCAGCAGCATAGCCGGGACAGGGGGCGGAAACACCATATATTTT.